Following are 30 T cell receptor beta chains from one sample sequenced in a study of vaccination effects on CD4 cells after COVID-19. These TCRs are of unknown antigen specificity. Data came from immunoSEQ multiplex PCR; TCRdb stores just in-frame clones and leaves some out. The sample yields about 72,000 clones, approximately 81% seen once. Expansion of antigen-specific CD4+ T cells with viral peptide pools was carried out by the ViraFEST assay before sequencing. Between days 10 and 11 of culture, CD4+ T cells were separated out. Participants were given two doses of BNT162b2 or mRNA-1273 vaccine. The source was CD4+ T cells from PBMCs cultured with HCoV-229E spike peptides, collected after COVID-19 vaccination. The receptors stem from a human donor who received a COVID-19 vaccine.

This chain links TRBV5-1 with TRBJ2-1; D ambiguous. Between the trimmed V and J ends, which lost 4 bases and 5 bases, there was a span of 16 bases. The CDR3 runs to 15 residues. Germline CDR1 SGHRS, CDR2 YFSETQ. The CDR3 DNA is TGCGCCAGCAGCCGGTGGTTGACTTCAGACAATGAGCAGTTCTTC. Protein sequence: CASSRWLTSDNEQFF. Supplemented by reference TRBV5-1 and TRBJ2-1, the full variable domain reads KAGVTQTPRYLIKTRGQQVTLSCSPISGHRSVSWYQQTPGQGLQFLFEYFSETQRNKGNFPGRFSGRQFSNSRSEMNVSTLELGDSALYLCASSRWLTSDNEQFFGPGTRLTVL.

In its sample, this clone was seen a few times. The chain links TRBV12-3 or TRBV12-4 to TRBJ1-1, with D perhaps matching TRBD1 (6 bases). This CDR3 spans 11 amino acids. V lost 8 bases and J 11 bases, leaving 15 bases between the germline ends. The CDR3 DNA sequence: TGTGCCAGCTACCTAAACAGGGATGCTTTCTTT. This translates into CASYLNRDAFF.

The chain couples TRBV24-1 to TRBJ2-2, with 8 nucleotides matching TRBD2. V lost 0 bases and J lost 1; bases outside the gene matches: 6. Germline-derived CDR1 and CDR2 are KGHDR and SFDVKD. CDR3 length equals 18 residues. The CDR3 here is CATSDLGAGGRNTGELFF. The CDR3 nucleotides are TGTGCCACCAGTGATTTGGGCGCGGGGGGACGGAACACCGGGGAGCTGTTTTTT.

This chain joins TRBV7-3 and TRBJ2-2; unclear D gene. CDR1 is SGHTA, CDR2 FQGTGA, per germline. The CDR3 covers 13 residues. Trimming pared 1 base from V and 7 bases from J, leaving 7 bases between. CDR3 in amino acids: CASSLNRNGELFF. Written as DNA, the CDR3 is TGTGCCAGCAGCTTAAATAGAAACGGGGAGCTGTTTTTT.

The chain carries TRBV6-5 and TRBJ2-3; 7 bases map to TRBD1. With 8 bases clipped from V and 3 bases from J, the junction kept 8 bases outside the gene matches. The CDR3 totals 14 residues. From germline, CDR1 is MNHEY and CDR2 SVGAGI. The CDR3 DNA sequence: TGTGCCAGCTCTCCCGGGACAGTAACAGATACGCAGTATTTT. This translates into CASSPGTVTDTQYF.

The J gene is TRBJ1-2, the V gene TRBV29-1, with D perhaps matching TRBD1 (5 bases). The CDR3 covers 14 residues. V was pared by 6 bases and J by 7 bases, with 21 bases between. Germline V gene sequence: CDR1 SQVTM, CDR2 ANQGSEA. Here the CDR3 DNA reads TGCAGCGTCCCTCCCCAGGGCGGGGGTGGTGGCTACACCTTC. Translation gives CSVPPQGGGGGYTF.

This sequence joins TRBV30 and TRBJ1-1; tentative D call: TRBD1 (5 bases). This CDR3 contains 14 residues. Germline CDR1 and CDR2: GTSNPN and SVGIG (reference sequence). V gave up 3 bases and J gave up 5 bases, with 16 bases separating them. CDR3 amino acids: CAWSRSRGGTEAFF. CDR3 coding DNA: TGTGCCTGGAGCCGCTCCCGGGGGGGAACTGAAGCTTTCTTT.

The V and J genes are TRBV2 and TRBJ2-7; 7 nucleotides align to TRBD1. This CDR3 is built from 12 residues. J gave up 6 bases and V 6 bases, and 5 bases lay outside the gene matches. The germline V gene encodes CDR1 SNHLY and CDR2 FYNNEI. The CDR3 protein is CASSAGTAEQYV. The CDR3 DNA is TGTGCCAGCAGCGCCGGGACAGCCGAGCAGTACGTC.

The chain combines TRBV5-6 with TRBJ2-7; weak D call: TRBD2 (6 bases). Trimming removed 4 bases at V and 3 bases at J, with 20 bases between. CDR3 length equals 16 residues. The germline gives CDR1 SGHDT, CDR2 YYEEEE. CDR3 loop: CASSQSGRGPNYEQYV. CDR3 nucleotides: TGTGCCAGCAGCCAGAGCGGGCGGGGCCCTAACTACGAGCAGTACGTC.

The DNA of the CDR3 is TGTGCCAGCTCAAGGGGAGTCACAGATACGCAGTATTTT. It translates to CASSRGVTDTQYF. This rearrangement joins TRBV12-3 or TRBV12-4 to TRBJ2-3; either TRBD1 or TRBD2 may fit D (5 bases each). The V gene lost 8 bases and the J gene lost 2 bases, with 11 bases spanning the gap. This CDR3 has 13 amino acids.

This chain joins TRBV6-6 and TRBJ2-7, with D uncertain. The CDR3 contains 12 residues. Germline CDR1 MNHNY, CDR2 SVGAGI (reference sequence). V was clipped by 0 bases and J by 5 bases, with 5 bases between them. The CDR3 coding sequence is TGTGCCAGCAGTTACTCGAGAGACGAGCAGTACGTC. It translates to CASSYSRDEQYV.

The rearrangement links TRBV12-3 or TRBV12-4 to TRBJ2-5, with 9 bases aligning to TRBD1. This CDR3 is 13 amino acids long. The V segment lost 10 bases and the J segment 6 bases; nucleotides outside the gene matches: 9. Here the CDR3 DNA reads TGTGCCACCGGGACAGGGAATGAGAAGACCCAGTACTTC. This gives the protein CATGTGNEKTQYF.

J is TRBJ2-7 and V is TRBV5-8; 8 positions agree with TRBD1. The CDR3 spans 13 residues. Germline CDR1 SGHTS, CDR2 YDEGEE. Trimming cost V 4 bases and J 6 bases; bases outside gene matches: 6. The CDR3, as DNA: TGTGCCAGCAGCAACGACAGGGGCGGCGAGCAGTACGTC. Protein: CASSNDRGGEQYV.

V usage is TRBV18 and J usage is TRBJ2-5; 13 nucleotides match TRBD2. Looked up from germline, CDR1 is KGHSH and CDR2 is LQKENI. The CDR3 is 15 residues long. The J segment lost 5 bases and the V segment lost 3 bases, leaving 3 bases of the junction unmatched. As DNA, the CDR3 is TGTGCCAGCTCACCCGGACTAGCGGGGGTGGAGACCCAGTACTTC. This encodes CASSPGLAGVETQYF.

This chain joins TRBV5-4 and TRBJ2-5; D call uncertain. The CDR3 totals 15 residues. Between the trimmed V and J ends, which lost 3 bases and 5 bases, there was a span of 17 bases. Germline CDR1 SGHNT, CDR2 YYREEE (reference sequence). CDR3 loop: CASSSPAVSRETQYF. The CDR3 DNA reads as TGTGCCAGCAGCTCCCCCGCGGTTAGTCGGGAGACCCAGTACTTC.

The V call is TRBV6-5, the J call TRBJ2-6; TRBD1 matches 8 bases. Germline CDR1 reads MNHEY; CDR2 reads SVGAGI. V lost 6 bases, J lost 2 bases, and 3 bases stayed unmatched. The CDR3 sequence is 15 residues long. CDR3 sequence reads: CASRNRGAGANVLTF. For the CDR3, the DNA is TGTGCCAGCAGGAACAGGGGGGCTGGGGCCAACGTCCTGACTTTC.

This clone was observed a handful of times. The chain links TRBV19 to TRBJ2-5; 8 bases fit TRBD1. Per germline, CDR1 LNHDA and CDR2 SQIVND (reference sequence). J gave up 5 bases and V 7 bases, and 9 bases lay outside the gene matches. The CDR3 runs 14 residues. The CDR3 nucleotides read TGTGCCAGTAAGCCCCCAGGGGGCATTGAGACCCAGTACTTC. Amino acids: CASKPPGGIETQYF.

The chain employs TRBV18 and TRBJ2-3; D unresolved. Germline-derived CDR1 and CDR2 are KGHSH and LQKENI. The CDR3 is 14 residues long. V was shortened by 2 bases and J by 0 bases, with 6 bases between the two germline ends. The CDR3 is CASSPSPSTDTQYF. The CDR3 nucleotides read TGTGCCAGCTCACCATCCCCTAGCACAGATACGCAGTATTTT.

This clone has just one count. V is TRBV7-3 and J is TRBJ2-5, with D hard to call. Germline V CDR1 and CDR2: SGHTA, FQGTGA. Trimming shortened V by 3 bases and J by 1 base, and 12 bases separated the two germline ends. The CDR3 contains 15 residues. This CDR3 reads CASSFMSGSQETQYF. DNA for the CDR3: TGTGCCAGCAGCTTCATGAGTGGTAGCCAAGAGACCCAGTACTTC.

The chain combines TRBV7-9 with TRBJ1-6; D unclear. CDR3 length equals 12 residues. The germline gives CDR1 SEHNR, CDR2 FQNEAQ (reference sequence). Trimming removed 5 bases at V and 8 bases at J, with 7 bases between. The CDR3 loop is CASSQRDSPLHF. The CDR3 DNA is TGTGCCAGCAGCCAGAGAGATTCACCCCTCCACTTT.

V and J are TRBV2 and TRBJ1-2; the match to TRBD1 covers 9 bases. J gave up 6 bases and V 6 bases, and 8 bases lay outside the gene matches. The CDR3 consists of 14 residues. Germline V gene data show CDR1 as SNHLY and CDR2 as FYNNEI. The CDR3 spells CASRPRDRVDGYTF. CDR3 bases: TGTGCCAGCAGGCCACGGGACAGGGTGGATGGCTACACCTTC.

The table lists this clone with a few counts. The rearrangement uses TRBV2 and TRBJ1-1, with D possibly matching TRBD1 (5 bases). The germline CDR1 and CDR2 sequences are SNHLY and FYNNEI. This CDR3 is 13 amino acids long. Trimming stripped 7 bases from V and 5 bases from J, with 14 bases between. CDR3 sequence reads: CASIRTSGTEAFF. The CDR3 nucleotides read TGTGCCAGCATCCGGACGTCAGGGACTGAAGCTTTCTTT.

This clone was recorded a few times. V usage is TRBV30 and J usage is TRBJ1-6; 8 bases line up with TRBD1. The CDR3 totals 13 residues. With 4 bases clipped from V and 9 bases from J, the junction kept 5 bases outside the gene matches. The germline gives CDR1 GTSNPN, CDR2 SVGIG (reference sequence). The CDR3 reads CAWTKTGASPLHF. The CDR3 DNA reads TGTGCCTGGACGAAGACAGGGGCTTCACCCCTCCACTTT.

DNA of the CDR3: TGTGCCAGTACTCTCTCTCCCGGGACAGGGTCTAGGGAGCTGTTTTTT. Residues: CASTLSPGTGSRELFF. This rearrangement joins TRBV19 to TRBJ2-2; 9 bases map to TRBD1. The CDR3 length is 16 residues. Germline V gene data show CDR1 as LNHDA and CDR2 as SQIVND (reference sequence). Trimming cost V 7 bases and J 9 bases; bases outside gene matches: 15.

The CDR3 here is CSASLGWGQETQYF. The CDR3 DNA is TGCAGTGCTAGTCTTGGGTGGGGGCAAGAGACCCAGTACTTC. The chain links TRBV20-1 to TRBJ2-5; D may match TRBD1 or TRBD2 (5 bases each). In germline, CDR1 is DFQATT, CDR2 SNEGSKA (reference sequence). V dropped 3 bases and J dropped 2 bases, with 13 bases sitting between them. The CDR3 extends over 14 amino acids.

There are a few counts of this clone. The V call is TRBV10-2, the J call TRBJ2-2; no reliable D call. In germline, CDR1 is WSHSY, CDR2 SAAADI. CDR3 length: 18 amino acids. V was trimmed by 0 bases and J by 2 bases, leaving 16 bases between them. This chain's CDR3 is CASSESSPGRINTGELFF. CDR3 sequence (DNA): TGCGCCAGCAGTGAGTCGAGCCCCGGCAGGATCAACACCGGGGAGCTGTTTTTT.

This chain uses TRBV24-1 with TRBJ2-3; 12 bases fit TRBD2. J was trimmed by 6 bases and V by 3 bases; bases with no gene match: 9. This CDR3 contains 17 residues. Germline-derived CDR1 and CDR2 are KGHDR and SFDVKD. The CDR3 DNA reads TGTGCCACCAGTGATCCCATTAGACTAGCGGGGGCGGATACGCAGTATTTT. Protein product: CATSDPIRLAGADTQYF.

CDR3 loop: CASSEDRAQETQYF. The DNA of the CDR3 is TGTGCCAGCAGTGAGGACAGGGCTCAAGAGACCCAGTACTTC. This chain connects TRBV6-1 to TRBJ2-5, with TRBD1 identical over 8 bases. Trimming at V came to 3 bases and at J to 2 bases, leaving 2 bases not matched to a gene. The CDR3 is 14 amino acids. The germline V gene encodes CDR1 MNHNS and CDR2 SASEGT.

Only one count was recorded for this clone. The chain recombines TRBV7-8 with TRBJ2-7; D is uncertain. The CDR3 spans 14 residues. V was pared by 0 bases and J by 5 bases, with 11 bases between. From germline, CDR1 is SGHVS and CDR2 FQNEAQ. The CDR3 DNA sequence: TGTGCCAGCAGCTTAGCCGGGCCAAGAAACGAGCAGTACGTC. Amino acid sequence: CASSLAGPRNEQYV.

The chain links TRBV7-6 to TRBJ2-5; no clear D. This CDR3 spans 12 amino acids. Germline lookup yields CDR1 SGHVS and CDR2 FNYEAQ. V lost 5 bases and J 4 bases, leaving 8 bases between the germline ends. The CDR3 region is CASSLMGETQYF. DNA for the CDR3: TGTGCCAGCAGCCTCATGGGAGAGACCCAGTACTTC.